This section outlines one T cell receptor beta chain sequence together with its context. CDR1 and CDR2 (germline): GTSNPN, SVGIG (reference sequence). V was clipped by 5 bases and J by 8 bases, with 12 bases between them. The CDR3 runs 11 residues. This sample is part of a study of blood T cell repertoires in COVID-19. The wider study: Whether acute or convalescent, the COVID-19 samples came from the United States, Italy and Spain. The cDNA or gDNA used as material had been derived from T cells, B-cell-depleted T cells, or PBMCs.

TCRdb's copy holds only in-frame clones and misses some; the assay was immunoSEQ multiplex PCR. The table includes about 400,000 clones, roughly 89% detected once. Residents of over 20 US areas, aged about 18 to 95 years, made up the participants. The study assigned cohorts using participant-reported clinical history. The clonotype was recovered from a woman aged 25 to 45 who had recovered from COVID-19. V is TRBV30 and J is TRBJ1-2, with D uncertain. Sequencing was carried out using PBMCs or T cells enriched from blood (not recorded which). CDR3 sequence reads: CAWARGEGYTF. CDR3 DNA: TGTGCCTGGGCCCGTGGGGAGGGCTACACCTTC. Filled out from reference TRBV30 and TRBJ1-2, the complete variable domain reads SQTIHQWPATLVQPVGSPLSLECTVEGTSNPNLYWYRQAAGRGLQLLFYSVGIGQISSEVPQNLSASRPQDRQFILSSKKLLLSDSGFYLCAWARGEGYTFGSGTRLTVV.